These 4 T cell receptor beta chains came from one sample sequenced in a study of blood T cell repertoires in COVID-19. Profiled with immunoSEQ multiplex PCR; TCRdb holds only in-frame clones, not every one. The table includes about 150,000 clones, roughly 71% detected once. The specimen sequenced was peripheral blood. These receptors originate from a woman older than 75 with acute or convalescent COVID-19.

The V and J genes are TRBV7-2 and TRBJ2-5; D is unclear. Germline CDR1 SGHTA, CDR2 FQGNSA. The CDR3 runs to 14 residues. Trimming left V 1 base short and J 1 base short, with 7 bases between. This CDR3 reads CASSLVSSQETQYF. CDR3 bases: TGTGCCAGCAGCTTAGTGTCCAGCCAAGAGACCCAGTACTTC.

This clone was seen only once. CDR3 bases: TGTGCCAGTAGTACAGGACAGCTTCTAGAAAAACTGTTTTTT. Protein sequence: CASSTGQLLEKLFF. V usage is TRBV19 and J usage is TRBJ1-4; tentative D call: TRBD1 (6 bases). In germline, CDR1 is LNHDA, CDR2 SQIVND (reference sequence). V lost 4 bases and J lost 8, with 14 bases in between. This CDR3 region has 14 residues.

This clone came up once. This sequence joins TRBV19 and TRBJ2-3; 7 nucleotides agree with TRBD1. Germline assignment: CDR1 LNHDA and CDR2 SQIVND (reference sequence). This CDR3 is 15 amino acids long. Trimming took 3 bases from V and 1 from J; bases not matched to a gene: 4. The CDR3 nucleotides are TGTGCCAGTAGTATCGGGACAGCCCGCACAGATACGCAGTATTTT. Residues: CASSIGTARTDTQYF.

The rearrangement links TRBV5-1 to TRBJ2-5; 9 nucleotides agree with TRBD1. The ends lost 0 bases at V and 4 bases at J; junction bases unmatched: 1. Germline CDR1 and CDR2: SGHRS and YFSETQ. The CDR3 has 14 residues. This chain's CDR3 is CASSLGTGVETQYF. For the CDR3, the DNA is TGCGCCAGCAGCTTGGGGACAGGGGTAGAGACCCAGTACTTC.